This record looks at one T cell receptor (beta chain) sequence and its context. The data belong to a study of blood T cell repertoires in COVID-19. Overall study: From the United States, Italy and Spain came samples of acute and convalescent COVID-19. T cells, B-cell-depleted T cells, or PBMCs provided the cDNA or gDNA that served as material.

Measured with immunoSEQ multiplex PCR; TCRdb has only the in-frame clones, and not every one. The sample consists of roughly 97,000 clones, 76% of them appearing once. CDR1 is MNHEY and CDR2 is SVGAGI in the germline V gene. The V segment lost 4 bases and the J segment 7 bases; nucleotides outside the gene matches: 6. CDR3 size: 13 residues. Sequencing was done on a sample of peripheral blood. The source is a man between 65 and 85 years old with acute or convalescent COVID-19. The chain joins TRBV6-5 to TRBJ1-2; 7 bases are a match to TRBD1. This CDR3 is CASSSRQGIGYTF. The CDR3 nucleotides read TGTGCCAGCAGTTCCCGACAGGGAATTGGCTACACCTTC.